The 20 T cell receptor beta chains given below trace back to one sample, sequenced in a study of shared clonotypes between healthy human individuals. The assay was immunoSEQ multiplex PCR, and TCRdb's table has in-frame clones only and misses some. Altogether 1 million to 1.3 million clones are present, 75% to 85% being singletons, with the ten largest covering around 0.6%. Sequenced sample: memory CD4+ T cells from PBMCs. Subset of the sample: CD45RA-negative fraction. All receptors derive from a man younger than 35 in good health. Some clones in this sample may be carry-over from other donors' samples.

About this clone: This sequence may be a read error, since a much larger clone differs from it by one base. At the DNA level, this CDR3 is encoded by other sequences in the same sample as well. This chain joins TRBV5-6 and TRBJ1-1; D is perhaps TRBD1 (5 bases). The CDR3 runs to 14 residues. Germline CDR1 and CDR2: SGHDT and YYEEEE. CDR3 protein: CASSLRGTPGEAFF. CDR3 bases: TGTGCCAGCAGCTTGCGGGGGACCCCGGGAGAAGCTTTCTTC.

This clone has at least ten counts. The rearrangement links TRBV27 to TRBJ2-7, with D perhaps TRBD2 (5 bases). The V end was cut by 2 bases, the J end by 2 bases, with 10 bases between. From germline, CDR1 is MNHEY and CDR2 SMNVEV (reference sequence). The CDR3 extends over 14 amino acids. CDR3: CASSLKRAAYEQYF. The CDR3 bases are TGTGCCAGCAGTTTAAAGAGGGCCGCCTACGAGCAGTACTTC.

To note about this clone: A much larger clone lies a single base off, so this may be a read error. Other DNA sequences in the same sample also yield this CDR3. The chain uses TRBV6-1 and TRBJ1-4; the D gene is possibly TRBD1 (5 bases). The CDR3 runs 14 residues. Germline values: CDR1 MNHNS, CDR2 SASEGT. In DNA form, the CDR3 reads TGTGCCAGTAGTGAAGCGTGGGCACCAAGGGGAGTGTTTTTT. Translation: CASSEAWAPRGVFF.

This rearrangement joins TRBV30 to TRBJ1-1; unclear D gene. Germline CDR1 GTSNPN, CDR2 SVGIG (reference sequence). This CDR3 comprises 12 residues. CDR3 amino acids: CAEGGEGTEAFF. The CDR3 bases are TGTGCTGAGGGTGGGGAAGGGACTGAAGCTTTCTTT.

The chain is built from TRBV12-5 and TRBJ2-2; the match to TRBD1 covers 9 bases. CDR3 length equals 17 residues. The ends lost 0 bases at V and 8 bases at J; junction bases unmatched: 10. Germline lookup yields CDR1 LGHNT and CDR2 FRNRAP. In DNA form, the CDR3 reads TGTGCTAGTGGTTTGGTACCGGGACAGGGCGGCGCGGGGGAGCTGTTTTTT. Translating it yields CASGLVPGQGGAGELFF.

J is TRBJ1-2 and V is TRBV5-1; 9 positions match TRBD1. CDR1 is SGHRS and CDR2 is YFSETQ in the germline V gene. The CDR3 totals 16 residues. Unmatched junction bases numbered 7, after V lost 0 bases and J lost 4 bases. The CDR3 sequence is CASSLAQGADGYGYTF. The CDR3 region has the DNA TGCGCCAGCAGCTTGGCACAGGGGGCAGATGGCTATGGCTACACCTTC.

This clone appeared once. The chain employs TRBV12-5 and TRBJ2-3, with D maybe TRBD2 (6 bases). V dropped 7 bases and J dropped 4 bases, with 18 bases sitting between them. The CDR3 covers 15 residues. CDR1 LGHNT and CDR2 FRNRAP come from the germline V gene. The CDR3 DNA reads TGTGCTAGTGTTAGGGACTCCGGGGGAGCAGATACGCAGTATTTT. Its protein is CASVRDSGGADTQYF.

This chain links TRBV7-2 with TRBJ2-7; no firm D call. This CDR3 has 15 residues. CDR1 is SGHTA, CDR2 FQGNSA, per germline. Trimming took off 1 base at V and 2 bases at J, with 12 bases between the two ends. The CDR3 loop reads CASSLGWAGPYEQYF. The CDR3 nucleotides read TGTGCCAGCAGCTTAGGGTGGGCTGGCCCCTACGAGCAGTACTTC. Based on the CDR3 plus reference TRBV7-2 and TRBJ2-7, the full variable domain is GAGVSQSPSNKVTEKGKDVELRCDPISGHTALYWYRQSLGQGLEFLIYFQGNSAPDKSGLPSDRFSAERTGGSVSTLTIQRTQQEDSAVYLCASSLGWAGPYEQYFGPGTRLTVT.

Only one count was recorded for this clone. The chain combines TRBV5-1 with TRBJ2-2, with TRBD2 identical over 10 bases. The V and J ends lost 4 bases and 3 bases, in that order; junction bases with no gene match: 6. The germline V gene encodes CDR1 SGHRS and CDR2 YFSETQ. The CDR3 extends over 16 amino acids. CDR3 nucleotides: TGCGCCAGCAGCCCCCCTACTAGCGGGGACACCGGGGAGCTGTTTTTT. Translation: CASSPPTSGDTGELFF.

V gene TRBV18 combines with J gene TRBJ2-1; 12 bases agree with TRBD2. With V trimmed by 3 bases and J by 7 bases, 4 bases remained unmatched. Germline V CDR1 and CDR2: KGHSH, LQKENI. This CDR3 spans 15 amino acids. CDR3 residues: CASSPGLAGSNEQFF. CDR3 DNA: TGTGCCAGCTCACCGGGACTAGCGGGTTCTAATGAGCAGTTCTTC.

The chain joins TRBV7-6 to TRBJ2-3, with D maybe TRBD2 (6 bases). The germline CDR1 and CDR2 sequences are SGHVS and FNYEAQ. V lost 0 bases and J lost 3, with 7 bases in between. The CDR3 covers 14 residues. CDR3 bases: TGTGCCAGCAGCTTAGCGCGGGGTACAGATACGCAGTATTTT. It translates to CASSLARGTDTQYF.

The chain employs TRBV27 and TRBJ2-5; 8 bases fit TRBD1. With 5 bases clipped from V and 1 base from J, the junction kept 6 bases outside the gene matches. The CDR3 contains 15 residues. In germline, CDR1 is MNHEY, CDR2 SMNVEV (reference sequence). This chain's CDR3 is CASSGKTGGQETQYF. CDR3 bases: TGTGCCAGCAGTGGAAAAACAGGGGGCCAAGAGACCCAGTACTTC.

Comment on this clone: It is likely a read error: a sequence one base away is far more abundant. This chain's CDR3 is CSASARDQAFF. For the CDR3, the DNA is TGCAGTGCTAGTGCCAGAGATCAAGCTTTCTTT. The chain combines TRBV20-1 with TRBJ1-1; no clear D gene. The CDR3 is made up of 11 amino acids. CDR1 and CDR2 from the germline V gene are DFQATT and SNEGSKA (reference sequence). V lost 3 bases and J lost 9, with 11 bases in between.

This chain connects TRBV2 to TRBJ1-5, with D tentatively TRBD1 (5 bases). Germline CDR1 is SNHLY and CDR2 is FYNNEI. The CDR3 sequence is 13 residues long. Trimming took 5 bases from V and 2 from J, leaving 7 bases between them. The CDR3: CASSQGGNQPQHF. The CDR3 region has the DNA TGTGCCAGCAGTCAAGGGGGCAATCAGCCCCAGCATTTT.

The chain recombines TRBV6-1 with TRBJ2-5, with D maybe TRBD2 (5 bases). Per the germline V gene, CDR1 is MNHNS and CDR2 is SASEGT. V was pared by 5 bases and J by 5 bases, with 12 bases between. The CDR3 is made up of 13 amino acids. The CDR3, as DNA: TGTGCCAGCAGTCCTACGGGGTGGGAGACCCAGTACTTC. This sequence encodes CASSPTGWETQYF.

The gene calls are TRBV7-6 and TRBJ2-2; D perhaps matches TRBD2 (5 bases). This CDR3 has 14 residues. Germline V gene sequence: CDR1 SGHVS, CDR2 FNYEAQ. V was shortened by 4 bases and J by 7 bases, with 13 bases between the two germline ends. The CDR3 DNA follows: TGTGCCAGCAGCTCTAGTTGGGGAGACGGGGAGCTGTTTTTT. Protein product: CASSSSWGDGELFF.

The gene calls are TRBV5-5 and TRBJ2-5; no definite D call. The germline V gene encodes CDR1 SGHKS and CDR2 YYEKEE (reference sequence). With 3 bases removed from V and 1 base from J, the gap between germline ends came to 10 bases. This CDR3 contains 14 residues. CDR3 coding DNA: TGTGCCAGCAGCTCATTACCTCTCCAAGAGACCCAGTACTTC. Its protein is CASSSLPLQETQYF.

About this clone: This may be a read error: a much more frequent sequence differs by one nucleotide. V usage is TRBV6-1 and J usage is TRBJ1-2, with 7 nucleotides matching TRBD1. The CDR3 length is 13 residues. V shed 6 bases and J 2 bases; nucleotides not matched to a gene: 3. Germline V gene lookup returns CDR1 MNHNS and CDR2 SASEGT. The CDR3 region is CASRGTVNYGYTF. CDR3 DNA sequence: TGTGCCAGCAGGGGGACAGTGAACTATGGCTACACCTTC.

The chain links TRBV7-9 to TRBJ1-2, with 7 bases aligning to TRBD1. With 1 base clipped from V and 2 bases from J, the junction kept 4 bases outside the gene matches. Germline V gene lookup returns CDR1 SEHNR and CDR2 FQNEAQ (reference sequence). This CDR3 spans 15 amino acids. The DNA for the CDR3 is TGTGCCAGCAGCTTAGACAGGGGAAGAAACTATGGCTACACCTTC. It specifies CASSLDRGRNYGYTF.

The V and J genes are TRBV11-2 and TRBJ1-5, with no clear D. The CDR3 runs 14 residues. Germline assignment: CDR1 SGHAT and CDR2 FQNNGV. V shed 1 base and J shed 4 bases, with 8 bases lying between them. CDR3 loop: CASSLASRNQPQHF. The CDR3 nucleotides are TGTGCCAGCAGCTTAGCGTCCAGAAATCAGCCCCAGCATTTT.